This TCR beta chain was profiled in a study of shared clonotypes between healthy human individuals. Study-level findings and limits: Sharing across a handful of donors was seen in approximately 5.2% of naive CD4 clonotypes. The study found lower generation probabilities in non-shared clonotypes than in those shared by all four donors.

Data came from immunoSEQ multiplex PCR; TCRdb stores just in-frame clones and leaves some out. This table has about 750,000 clones, 85% to 95% appearing once. Points on this clone: Antigen unknown.

The naive CD8 population came from CD45RO-negative cells selected for CCR7, without terminally differentiated effector memory CD45RA+ cells. The healthy adult donors were HIV-negative and reported no recent acute infections or vaccinations. Nashville, Tennessee was home to all donors, each a Caucasian adult. Germline lookup yields CDR1 SGDLS and CDR2 YYNGEE. The ends lost 4 bases at V and 5 bases at J; junction bases unmatched: 12. This CDR3 is built from 16 residues. This clonotype originated in a young man in good health. Sequencing was done on a sample of naive CD8+ T cells sorted from blood. The chain carries TRBV9 and TRBJ2-5, with 9 positions matching TRBD2. The CDR3 protein is CASSPLAGGPSETQYF. In DNA, the CDR3 is TGTGCCAGCAGCCCTCTTGCGGGAGGGCCGAGTGAGACCCAGTACTTC. The full variable domain, its missing parts supplied by reference TRBV9 and TRBJ2-5, is DSGVTQTPKHLITATGQRVTLRCSPRSGDLSVYWYQQSLDQGLQFLIQYYNGEERAKGNILERFSAQQFPDLHSELNLSSLELGDSALYFCASSPLAGGPSETQYFGPGTRLLVL.